This is a list of T cell receptor beta chains from one sample in a study of spatial heterogeneity in lung cancer. TCRdb re-analysed the 5' RACE reads in MiXCR, keeping a single row per CDR3 protein. The profile covers fewer than 60,000 distinct CDR3 sequences, with around 7.7% appearing a single time and around 33% taken by the ten largest. The material sequenced was PBMCs, taken at follow-up. All receptors come from a female donor with early-stage non-small cell lung cancer. Each CDR3 is given with its conserved first and last residue. A D gene is named only where the DNA matches it firmly. Clone size, where shown, is once, few, many, or a class for clones that have expanded.

j_call v_call clone_size d_call cdr3_aa cdr3_nt
TRBJ2-2 TRBV20-1 . . CSAPKATSVPGELFF TGCAGTGCCCCAAAGGCTACTTCAGTCCCCGGGGAGCTGTTTTTT
TRBJ1-2 TRBV7-8 many . CASSLVGGKYNYGYTF TGTGCCAGCAGCTTAGTTGGGGGCAAGTACAACTATGGCTACACCTTC
TRBJ2-1 TRBV27 . TRBD2 CASGLAGGRSEQFF TGTGCCAGCGGACTAGCGGGGGGGCGTAGTGAGCAGTTCTTC
TRBJ2-5 TRBV7-9 many . CASSPGALRETQYF TGTGCCAGCAGCCCCGGAGCCCTAAGGGAGACCCAGTACTTC
TRBJ2-1 TRBV2 many TRBD1 CASRTGAYNEQFF TGTGCCAGTAGGACAGGGGCATACAATGAGCAGTTCTTC
TRBJ2-2 TRBV12-3/TRBV12-4 . . CASSRNGNGELFF TGTGCCAGCAGCCGCAATGGCAACGGGGAGCTGTTTTTT
TRBJ2-5 TRBV2 few . CASSGVSGRFETQYF TGTGCCAGCAGTGGGGTGTCTGGGCGTTTCGAGACCCAGTACTTC
TRBJ1-2 TRBV18 . . CASSVSTGEYGYTF TGTGCCAGCTCAGTCTCGACTGGGGAATATGGCTACACCTTC
TRBJ1-5 TRBV7-9 few . CASSLSVGTELGQPQHF TGTGCCAGCAGCTTATCCGTGGGGACGGAACTCGGCCAGCCCCAGCATTTT
TRBJ1-4 TRBV29-1 few . CSAKTNEKLFF TGCAGCGCTAAAACAAATGAAAAACTGTTTTTT
TRBJ2-1 TRBV3-1 many . CASSQGTQAGHEQFF TGTGCCAGCAGCCAAGGAACGCAGGCGGGGCATGAGCAGTTCTTC
TRBJ1-6 TRBV7-2 medium-sized . CASSFRQASNSPLHF TGTGCCAGCAGCTTTCGACAGGCTTCGAATTCACCCCTCCACTTT
TRBJ2-1 TRBV9 many . CASSSRGDSSYNEQFF TGTGCCAGCAGCTCGAGAGGGGATAGCTCCTACAATGAGCAGTTCTTC
TRBJ2-7 TRBV3-1 many TRBD1 CASSQDPTGQGSYEQYF TGTGCCAGCAGCCAAGATCCCACGGGACAGGGATCCTACGAGCAGTACTTC
TRBJ2-5 TRBV5-1 many TRBD2 CATSSGTSNMAGETHYF TGCGCCACCAGCTCCGGGACTAGTAATATGGCGGGGGAGACCCATTACTTC
TRBJ1-2 TRBV4-1 . . CASSVIRENYGYTF TGCGCCAGCAGCGTGATCCGGGAAAACTATGGCTACACCTTC
TRBJ1-2 TRBV10-3 many TRBD1 CAISEPGQGWYGYTF TGTGCCATCAGTGAACCGGGACAGGGATGGTATGGCTACACCTTC
TRBJ1-1 TRBV19 . TRBD1 CASTGGTGYNTEAFF TGTGCCAGTACCGGCGGGACAGGGTATAACACTGAAGCTTTCTTT
TRBJ2-3 TRBV7-9 few . CASSAQYF TGTGCCAGCAGCGCGCAGTATTTT
TRBJ2-7 TRBV4-1 . TRBD2 CASSQASGVPYEQYF TGCGCCAGCAGCCAAGCCAGCGGGGTGCCCTACGAGCAGTACTTC
TRBJ1-5 TRBV20-1 many TRBD1 CSATRQGNQPQHF TGCAGTGCTACTAGACAGGGGAACCAGCCCCAGCATTTT
TRBJ1-2 TRBV28 . . CASSSPGRNYGYTF TGTGCCAGCAGCTCACCGGGGCGGAACTATGGCTACACCTTC
TRBJ2-1 TRBV2 many . CASVGGLISEQFF TGTGCCAGCGTGGGGGGGCTGATTAGTGAGCAGTTCTTC
TRBJ2-3 TRBV3-1 . . CASSQDEGGTQYF TGTGCCAGCAGCCAAGATGAGGGGGGGACGCAGTATTTT
TRBJ1-1 TRBV11-2 few . CASSQTLNTEAFF TGTGCCAGCAGCCAAACCTTGAACACTGAAGCTTTCTTT
TRBJ2-3 TRBV5-5 many TRBD2 CASSLGLAGATWNTQYF TGTGCCAGCAGCTTGGGACTAGCGGGGGCCACCTGGAATACGCAGTATTTT
TRBJ2-7 TRBV12-3/TRBV12-4 many . CASSLRIVGGTRSF TGTGCCAGCAGTTTACGAATAGTCGGTGGGACCCGGAGCTTC
TRBJ2-3 TRBV7-9 . . CASSPRGGSSTDTQYF TGTGCCAGCAGCCCCAGGGGGGGGTCCAGCACAGATACGCAGTATTTT
TRBJ2-5 TRBV11-2 . TRBD2 CASTSPGGRETQYF TGTGCCAGCACCTCTCCGGGGGGTAGGGAGACCCAGTACTTC
TRBJ2-5 TRBV10-2 many . CASDLAVGREETQYF TGCGCCAGCGACCTCGCCGTTGGGCGGGAAGAGACCCAGTACTTC
TRBJ2-1 TRBV2 many . CASTLGEYNEQFF TGTGCCAGCACCCTGGGGGAGTACAATGAGCAGTTCTTC
TRBJ1-5 TRBV5-1 many . CASSLSGPGDQPQHF TGCGCCAGCAGCTTGAGTGGTCCCGGTGATCAGCCCCAGCATTTT
TRBJ2-7 TRBV2 . TRBD1 CASSFVAARQGLNEQYF TGTGCCAGCAGTTTTGTTGCTGCCCGACAGGGGTTGAACGAGCAGTACTTC
TRBJ1-1 TRBV12-3/TRBV12-4 . . CASRLQGGTEAFF TGTGCCAGCAGGTTACAGGGAGGCACTGAAGCTTTCTTT
TRBJ1-2 TRBV2 . . CASSGGPASGYTF TGTGCCAGCAGTGGGGGTCCTGCCTCTGGCTACACCTTC
TRBJ2-7 TRBV28 many . CASTLVGGTSYEQYF TGTGCCAGCACCCTCGTAGGAGGGACGTCCTACGAGCAGTACTTC
TRBJ2-3 TRBV20-1 few . CSARQAADTQYF TGCAGTGCTAGACAGGCTGCAGATACGCAGTATTTT
TRBJ1-5 TRBV28 . . CATQAGNQPQHF TGTGCCACACAGGCTGGCAATCAGCCCCAGCATTTT
TRBJ1-5 TRBV18 few TRBD1 CASSPMGTGGAGSNQPQHF TGTGCCAGCTCACCAATGGGGACAGGGGGCGCAGGAAGCAATCAGCCCCAGCATTTT
TRBJ1-5 TRBV21-1 . . CASSKKAAVRVTNQPQHF TGTGCCAGCAGCAAAAAGGCGGCGGTTCGGGTAACAAATCAGCCCCAGCATTTT
TRBJ2-7 TRBV14 many TRBD1 CASSQKGQGRGHYEQYF TGTGCCAGCAGCCAGAAGGGACAGGGAAGAGGCCACTACGAGCAGTACTTC
TRBJ1-3 TRBV29-1 many . CSVEDQARAGNTIYF TGCAGCGTTGAAGATCAGGCCAGGGCTGGAAACACCATATATTTT
TRBJ2-2 TRBV3-1 many TRBD2 CASSPPTGGVDTGELFF TGTGCCAGCAGCCCACCCACGGGAGGGGTGGACACCGGGGAGCTGTTTTTT
TRBJ1-5 TRBV7-9 . . CVSSPLGPTAGQPQHF TGTGTCAGCAGCCCCTTAGGGCCAACAGCTGGTCAGCCCCAGCATTTT
TRBJ1-5 TRBV14 . . CASSHPGAQPQHF TGTGCCAGCAGCCACCCGGGGGCCCAGCCCCAGCATTTT
TRBJ1-2 TRBV20-1 many TRBD1 CSADGQDYGYTF TGCAGTGCTGACGGACAGGACTATGGCTACACCTTC
TRBJ1-2 TRBV29-1 . . CSGGGTNYGYTF TGCAGCGGGGGGGGCACCAACTATGGCTACACCTTC
TRBJ1-3 TRBV5-1 many TRBD1 CASSLGQGVITGGNTIYF TGCGCCAGCAGCCTTGGACAGGGGGTAATAACTGGTGGAAACACCATATATTTT
TRBJ2-2 TRBV9 . . CASTPSRGNTGELFF TGTGCCAGCACCCCCTCTCGGGGGAACACCGGGGAGCTGTTTTTT
TRBJ1-2 TRBV7-9 many . CASSRSPGTENYGYTF TGTGCCAGCAGCCGAAGCCCCGGGACGGAGAACTATGGCTACACCTTC
TRBJ2-3 TRBV19 few TRBD1 CASRTSTGGTDTQYF TGTGCCAGTAGAACCTCGACAGGGGGCACAGATACGCAGTATTTT
TRBJ2-1 TRBV6-2/TRBV6-3 many TRBD1 CASRTGGGFF TGTGCCAGTCGGACAGGGGGCGGGTTCTTC
TRBJ1-1 TRBV18 few . CASSPPPANTEAFF TGTGCCAGCTCACCACCTCCGGCGAACACTGAAGCTTTCTTT
TRBJ2-2 TRBV28 . . CASSFQGTGELFF TGTGCCAGCAGTTTTCAGGGCACCGGGGAGCTGTTTTTT